Listed below are T cell receptor beta chains from one sample, sequenced in a study of human versus mouse CDR3 diversity and MHC coevolution. Using immunoSEQ multiplex PCR, the repertoire was profiled, and TCRdb retains in-frame clones only, with some absent. Here the sample spans some 60,000 clones, approximately 94% being singletons. The sequenced material came from naive CD4+ T cells from blood. These receptors were taken from a person in their sixties or seventies in good health. Both conserved end residues are part of each CDR3. The order of the fields is J gene, D gene, V gene, clone size, CDR3 DNA, CDR3 protein. A D gene is named only where the DNA matches it firmly. Rows may omit the clone size; those that give it use once, few, many or a size class.

>TRBJ1-5|.|TRBV5-5|.
TGTGCCAGCAGCTTCCAGGTCAGCAATCAGCCCCAGCATTTT
CASSFQVSNQPQHF
>TRBJ1-1|TRBD1|TRBV5-1|.
TGCGCCAGCAGGAGAGGTACAGGGGTTAACACTGAAGCTTTCTTT
CASRRGTGVNTEAFF
>TRBJ1-4|.|TRBV6-1|.
TGTGCCAGCAGTCAGGACTTGGGGATGGAAAAACTGTTTTTT
CASSQDLGMEKLFF
>TRBJ2-2|TRBD1|TRBV7-2|.
TGTGCCAGCAGGAACAGGGGCGCCTCAGCGAACACCGGGGAGCTGTTTTTT
CASRNRGASANTGELFF
>TRBJ2-1|.|TRBV7-3|.
TGTGCCAGCAGGGCCGCCCTTAGTGGAGGAATGTACAATGAGCAGTTCTTC
CASRAALSGGMYNEQFF
>TRBJ2-3|TRBD1|TRBV11-2|.
TGTGCCAGCAGCTCTAACACAGGGGGCGGCACAGATACGCAGTATTTT
CASSSNTGGGTDTQYF
>TRBJ1-1|.|TRBV2|.
TGTGCCAGCAGTGATTCACGGGGGAACACTGAAGCTTTCTTT
CASSDSRGNTEAFF
>TRBJ2-3|TRBD2|TRBV6-1|.
TGTGCCAGCAGTCCGGCGGGAGGGATAGATACGCAGTATTTT
CASSPAGGIDTQYF
>TRBJ1-2|TRBD1|TRBV4-1|.
TGCGCCAGCAGCTCTGGACAGGGTAGATTCTATGGCTACACCTTC
CASSSGQGRFYGYTF
>TRBJ2-1|.|TRBV5-3|.
TGTGCCAGAATCCCCGGACTGGCTGAGCAGTTCTTC
CARIPGLAEQFF
>TRBJ2-6|TRBD2|TRBV6-5|.
TGTGCCAGCAGTACGCGGGGAGGGATTGGCGTCCTGACTTTC
CASSTRGGIGVLTF
>TRBJ2-2|TRBD2|TRBV9|.
TGTGCCAGCAGCGTAGTAGCGGGGGTCGGGGAGCTGTTTTTT
CASSVVAGVGELFF
>TRBJ2-2|.|TRBV4-1|.
TGCGCCAGCAGCCCCCCTCGTCCGGGGGCGAACACCGGGGAGCTGTTTTTT
CASSPPRPGANTGELFF
>TRBJ2-3|.|TRBV19|.
TGTGCCAGTAGTTTGTCAGGGGTTGGAGATACGCAGTATTTT
CASSLSGVGDTQYF
>TRBJ2-7|.|TRBV4-1|.
TGCGCCAGCAGCCAATTCGACGAGCAGTACTTC
CASSQFDEQYF
>TRBJ2-2|.|TRBV2|.
TGTGCCAGCAGTGAACTAACCGGGGAGCTGTTTTTT
CASSELTGELFF
>TRBJ1-1|.|TRBV5-6|.
TGTGCCAGCAGCTTAGGGGGAAGGTCGCTCGGGAACACTGAAGCTTTCTTT
CASSLGGRSLGNTEAFF
>TRBJ1-1|.|TRBV11-2|.
TGTGCCAGCAGCTTGGCAGGCGTTGATTATGCTTTCTTT
CASSLAGVDYAFF
>TRBJ1-1|.|TRBV6-5|.
TGTGCCAGCAGTGCCAGGGTGAACACTGAAGCTTTCTTT
CASSARVNTEAFF
>TRBJ2-2|.|TRBV19|.
TGTGCCAGTAGTGTTCAGGAGAACACCGGGGAGCTGTTTTTT
CASSVQENTGELFF
>TRBJ2-1|TRBD2|TRBV6-1|.
TGTGCCAGCGGGACTAGCGGGGTATACAATGAGCAGTTCTTC
CASGTSGVYNEQFF
>TRBJ2-5|TRBD1|TRBV5-4|.
TGTGCCAGCAGGCAGGGGGTGATCCAAGAGACCCAGTACTTC
CASRQGVIQETQYF
>TRBJ2-2|TRBD2|TRBV14|.
TGTGCCAGCAGCCGGCAGAGCGGGATCACCGGGGAGCTGTTTTTT
CASSRQSGITGELFF
>TRBJ2-3|.|TRBV6-6|once
TGTGCCAGCAGTAAAATGCAGGGTTCAGATACGCAGTATTTT
CASSKMQGSDTQYF
>TRBJ2-3|TRBD2|TRBV5-1|.
TGCGCCAGCAGCTTGGCTAGCGGTCCAGATACGCAGTATTTT
CASSLASGPDTQYF
>TRBJ2-7|.|TRBV6-6|.
TGTGCCAGCAGAAAGCCCTCGGGGTACGAGCAGTACTTC
CASRKPSGYEQYF
>TRBJ2-5|.|TRBV11-3|.
TGTGCCAGCAGCTGGACTGCACAGACCCAGTACTTC
CASSWTAQTQYF
>TRBJ2-1|.|TRBV14|.
TGTGCCAGCAGCCAGGGAGTGAGCTCCTACAATGAGCAGTTCTTC
CASSQGVSSYNEQFF
>TRBJ2-7|TRBD2|TRBV25-1|.
TGTGCCAGCAGTCCGGTCGGGACTAGCGGGGAGTACGAGCAGTACTTC
CASSPVGTSGEYEQYF
>TRBJ2-7|.|TRBV6-5|.
TGTGCCAGCAGGGTTTCGCGTACCTACGAGCAGTACTTC
CASRVSRTYEQYF
>TRBJ2-7|TRBD2|TRBV7-2|.
TGTGCCAGCAGCCTAAGCGGGAGTGATCCCTACGAGCAGTACTTC
CASSLSGSDPYEQYF
>TRBJ2-1|.|TRBV5-8|once
TGTGCCAGCAGCTCGCAACCGACTTGGTACAATGAGCAGTTCTTC
CASSSQPTWYNEQFF
>TRBJ1-2|.|TRBV28|once
TGTGCCAGCAGGCGCGGGGCTAACTATGGCTACACCTTC
CASRRGANYGYTF
>TRBJ2-5|.|TRBV6-5|.
TGTGCCAGCAGAACTGAAGAGACCCAGTACTTC
CASRTEETQYF
>TRBJ2-7|TRBD2|TRBV11-3|.
TGTGCCAGCAGCTTCCCGGGAGGGACGGCCTACGAGCAGTACTTC
CASSFPGGTAYEQYF
>TRBJ1-2|TRBD1|TRBV30|.
TGTGCCTGCAAACGACAGGGATCGGACGGCTACACCTTC
CACKRQGSDGYTF
>TRBJ1-5|.|TRBV10-3|few
TGTGCCATCAGTGAGCAGGGGTGGGATCAGCCCCAGCATTTT
CAISEQGWDQPQHF
>TRBJ2-1|TRBD1|TRBV25-1|.
TGTGCCAGCTCCCGGGGGGACAGGGGATACAATGAGCAGTTCTTC
CASSRGDRGYNEQFF
>TRBJ2-4|TRBD1|TRBV6-5|.
TGTGCCAGCAGCAACCGGGACAGTTGGAAAAACATTCAGTACTTC
CASSNRDSWKNIQYF
>TRBJ2-3|.|TRBV30|.
TGTGCCTGGAGCGACTCATCTGGCGGTTGGGCAGATACGCAGTATTTT
CAWSDSSGGWADTQYF